These T cell receptor beta chains were read from a single sample in a study of blood T cell repertoires in COVID-19. Sequenced by immunoSEQ multiplex PCR; TCRdb stores in-frame clones only, minus some. The sample lists 150,000 or so clones; roughly 83% were seen once. Sequenced input: peripheral blood. The origin of the receptors is an older woman with COVID-19, enrolled during active disease. Both conserved end residues are part of each CDR3. The order of the fields is V gene, D gene, clone size, J gene, CDR3 DNA, CDR3 protein. The D gene is left open where the match is weak. Clone size is shown for a subset of rows, as once, few, many or a class of expanded clone.

v_call: TRBV30; d_call: NA; clone_size: NA; j_call: TRBJ2-1; cdr3_nt: TGTGCCTGGAGTGTTCGGGACAATGAGCAGTTCTTC; cdr3_aa: CAWSVRDNEQFF
v_call: TRBV6-5; d_call: TRBD1; clone_size: NA; j_call: TRBJ1-1; cdr3_nt: TGTGCCAGCAAGAGGGACAGCACTGAAGCTTTCTTT; cdr3_aa: CASKRDSTEAFF
v_call: TRBV7-9; d_call: TRBD1; clone_size: NA; j_call: TRBJ1-2; cdr3_nt: TGTGCCAGTACAGGGGGCTGGAGCGTCGGGGGCTACACCTTC; cdr3_aa: CASTGGWSVGGYTF
v_call: TRBV6-5; d_call: NA; clone_size: few; j_call: TRBJ1-1; cdr3_nt: TGTGCCAGCATTCCCCGACAGCGAGGAAACACTGAAGCTTTCTTT; cdr3_aa: CASIPRQRGNTEAFF
v_call: TRBV6-6; d_call: NA; clone_size: few; j_call: TRBJ1-5; cdr3_nt: TGTGCCAGTGAGGAAGGCGGGGCCCAGCCCCAGCATTTT; cdr3_aa: CASEEGGAQPQHF
v_call: TRBV5-6; d_call: NA; clone_size: NA; j_call: TRBJ2-7; cdr3_nt: TGTGCCAGCAGCTATACAGGGAATCGATACGAGCAGTACTTC; cdr3_aa: CASSYTGNRYEQYF
v_call: TRBV6-4; d_call: NA; clone_size: NA; j_call: TRBJ1-1; cdr3_nt: TGTGCCATCGATCGGAGGGGTCTGAACACTGAAGCTTTCTTT; cdr3_aa: CAIDRRGLNTEAFF
v_call: TRBV5-1; d_call: NA; clone_size: NA; j_call: TRBJ1-6; cdr3_nt: TGCGCCACAAGGGGGGGAGACTCCTATAATTCACCCCTCCACTTT; cdr3_aa: CATRGGDSYNSPLHF
v_call: TRBV18; d_call: NA; clone_size: NA; j_call: TRBJ2-1; cdr3_nt: TGTGCCAGCTCACCAGTCGGGCGATTGGCGGGTGAGCAGTTCTTC; cdr3_aa: CASSPVGRLAGEQFF
v_call: TRBV9; d_call: TRBD2; clone_size: NA; j_call: TRBJ2-1; cdr3_nt: TGTGCCAGCAGCGTAGGAGGTAGTAGCGGGATATCCCACAATGAGCAGTTCTTC; cdr3_aa: CASSVGGSSGISHNEQFF
v_call: TRBV5-6; d_call: TRBD1; clone_size: NA; j_call: TRBJ2-7; cdr3_nt: TGTGCCAGCAGCTCTACCGGGACAGGGTTGTACGAGCAGTACTTC; cdr3_aa: CASSSTGTGLYEQYF
v_call: TRBV9; d_call: NA; clone_size: NA; j_call: TRBJ2-5; cdr3_nt: TGTGCCAGCAGCGTAGGGGGAGGCGGAGAGACCCAGTACTTC; cdr3_aa: CASSVGGGGETQYF
v_call: TRBV6-5; d_call: NA; clone_size: NA; j_call: TRBJ1-1; cdr3_nt: TGTGCCAGCAGTTACGCCCAGGGGTTTGAAGCTTTCTTT; cdr3_aa: CASSYAQGFEAFF
v_call: TRBV18; d_call: NA; clone_size: NA; j_call: TRBJ1-1; cdr3_nt: TGTGCCAGCTCACCACCTCCGGCGGGCACTGAAGCTTTCTTT; cdr3_aa: CASSPPPAGTEAFF
v_call: TRBV6-5; d_call: NA; clone_size: NA; j_call: TRBJ1-2; cdr3_nt: TGTGCCAGCAGTCCTTCAGGGTTCTATGGCTACACCTTC; cdr3_aa: CASSPSGFYGYTF
v_call: TRBV18; d_call: TRBD2; clone_size: many; j_call: TRBJ2-7; cdr3_nt: TGTGCCAGCTCACCTAGCGGGAGAAGGTACGAGCAGTACTTC; cdr3_aa: CASSPSGRRYEQYF
v_call: TRBV7-9; d_call: NA; clone_size: NA; j_call: TRBJ2-5; cdr3_nt: TGTGCCAGCAGCCGAGGTCAAGCGGAGACCCAGTACTTC; cdr3_aa: CASSRGQAETQYF
v_call: TRBV15; d_call: TRBD2; clone_size: NA; j_call: TRBJ2-1; cdr3_nt: TGTGCCACCAGCAGAGATCTTGGGACTACCAATGAGCAGTTCTTC; cdr3_aa: CATSRDLGTTNEQFF
v_call: TRBV19; d_call: TRBD1; clone_size: once; j_call: TRBJ1-3; cdr3_nt: TGTGCCATGGACAGGGCCCCGGGGAACACCATATATTTT; cdr3_aa: CAMDRAPGNTIYF
v_call: TRBV10-2; d_call: NA; clone_size: NA; j_call: TRBJ1-1; cdr3_nt: TGCGCCAGCAGTTCCGCGGGGGGGAACACTGAAGCTTTCTTT; cdr3_aa: CASSSAGGNTEAFF
v_call: TRBV6-5; d_call: TRBD1; clone_size: few; j_call: TRBJ2-7; cdr3_nt: TGTGCCAGCAGTTCATCCGGACAGGGAAGGACTTACGAGCAGTACTTC; cdr3_aa: CASSSSGQGRTYEQYF
v_call: TRBV4-1; d_call: NA; clone_size: NA; j_call: TRBJ2-5; cdr3_nt: TGCGCCAGCAGCCAAACCTCAGGGGACCAAGAGACCCAGTACTTC; cdr3_aa: CASSQTSGDQETQYF
v_call: TRBV2; d_call: NA; clone_size: NA; j_call: TRBJ1-1; cdr3_nt: TGTGCCAGCGGAGACAGTTACACTGAAGCTTTCTTT; cdr3_aa: CASGDSYTEAFF
v_call: TRBV5-6; d_call: TRBD2; clone_size: NA; j_call: TRBJ2-1; cdr3_nt: TGTGCCAGCAGCTTCAGAGCGGGAAACAATGAGCAGTTCTTC; cdr3_aa: CASSFRAGNNEQFF
v_call: TRBV3-1/TRBV3-2; d_call: TRBD1; clone_size: NA; j_call: TRBJ1-1; cdr3_nt: TGTGCCAGCAGCTCTCGGACAGGGAACACTGAAGCTTTCTTT; cdr3_aa: CASSSRTGNTEAFF
v_call: TRBV7-3; d_call: TRBD2; clone_size: few; j_call: TRBJ2-2; cdr3_nt: TGTGCCAGCAGCCCCCTAGCGGGGTACAACACCGGGGAGCTGTTTTTT; cdr3_aa: CASSPLAGYNTGELFF
v_call: TRBV20-1; d_call: NA; clone_size: NA; j_call: TRBJ1-1; cdr3_nt: TGCAGTGCTAGTCGGGAGTACACTGAAGCTTTCTTT; cdr3_aa: CSASREYTEAFF
v_call: TRBV29-1; d_call: TRBD1; clone_size: once; j_call: TRBJ2-6; cdr3_nt: TGCAGCGTTGTTGGGGGCAGGGGGCAATCTGGGGCCAACGTCCTGACTTTC; cdr3_aa: CSVVGGRGQSGANVLTF
v_call: TRBV5-1; d_call: TRBD1; clone_size: NA; j_call: TRBJ1-1; cdr3_nt: TGCGCCAGCAGCCCTCGGACAGGTCGGCTCCTGAACACTGAAGCTTTCTTT; cdr3_aa: CASSPRTGRLLNTEAFF
v_call: TRBV9; d_call: TRBD2; clone_size: NA; j_call: TRBJ2-3; cdr3_nt: TGTGCCAGCAGCGACTTAGCGGGACGATACACAGATACGCAGTATTTT; cdr3_aa: CASSDLAGRYTDTQYF
v_call: TRBV7-2; d_call: TRBD1; clone_size: NA; j_call: TRBJ2-7; cdr3_nt: TGTGCCAGCAGTTCTACAGGGGGCCCCCTGTACGAGCAGTACTTC; cdr3_aa: CASSSTGGPLYEQYF
v_call: TRBV18; d_call: NA; clone_size: NA; j_call: TRBJ2-7; cdr3_nt: TGTGCCAGCTCACCACCGACAGGTGAAGAGCAGTACTTC; cdr3_aa: CASSPPTGEEQYF
v_call: TRBV5-1; d_call: NA; clone_size: NA; j_call: TRBJ1-1; cdr3_nt: TGCGCCAGCAGCCAAGGGGTAAACACTGAAGCTTTCTTT; cdr3_aa: CASSQGVNTEAFF
v_call: TRBV5-1; d_call: TRBD1; clone_size: NA; j_call: TRBJ1-3; cdr3_nt: TGCGCCAGCAGCTTGGACCCCTCTTTTACAGGGGTCGGTGGAAACACCATATATTTT; cdr3_aa: CASSLDPSFTGVGGNTIYF
v_call: TRBV19; d_call: TRBD2; clone_size: NA; j_call: TRBJ2-7; cdr3_nt: TGTGCCAGTAGTATAGGCCAGCGGGAGGGCTCCTACGAGCAGTACTTC; cdr3_aa: CASSIGQREGSYEQYF
v_call: TRBV6-5; d_call: TRBD1; clone_size: NA; j_call: TRBJ1-2; cdr3_nt: TGTGCCAGCAGTTACTCGAGTATCTACAGGGGGCAAGGCTACACCTTC; cdr3_aa: CASSYSSIYRGQGYTF
v_call: TRBV5-1; d_call: TRBD1; clone_size: NA; j_call: TRBJ2-1; cdr3_nt: TGCGCCAGCAGCTTGGAAGGGGGCTGGAAGGATGAGCAGTTCTTC; cdr3_aa: CASSLEGGWKDEQFF